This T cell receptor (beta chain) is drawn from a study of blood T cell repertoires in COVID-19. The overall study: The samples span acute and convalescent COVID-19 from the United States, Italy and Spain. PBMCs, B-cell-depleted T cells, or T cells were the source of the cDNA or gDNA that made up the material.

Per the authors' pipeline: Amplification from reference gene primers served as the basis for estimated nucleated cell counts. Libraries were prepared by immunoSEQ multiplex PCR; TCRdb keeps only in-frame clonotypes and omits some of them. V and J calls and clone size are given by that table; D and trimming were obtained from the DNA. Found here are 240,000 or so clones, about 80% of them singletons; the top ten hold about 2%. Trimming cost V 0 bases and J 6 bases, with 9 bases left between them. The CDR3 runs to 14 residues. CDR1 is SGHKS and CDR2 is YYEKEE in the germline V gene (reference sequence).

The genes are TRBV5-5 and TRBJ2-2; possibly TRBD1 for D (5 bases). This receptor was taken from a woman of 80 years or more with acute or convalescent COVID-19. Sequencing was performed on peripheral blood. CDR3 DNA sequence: TGTGCCAGCAGCTTGGGACAGTCGGCCGGGGAGCTGTTTTTT. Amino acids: CASSLGQSAGELFF.